The 22 T cell receptor beta chains presented below share a single source sample, sequenced in a study of blood T cell repertoires in COVID-19. The repertoire was sequenced with immunoSEQ multiplex PCR; TCRdb's copy has only in-frame clones and lacks some. The sample carries around 50,000 clones, less than 90% recorded once. The sample taken for sequencing was peripheral blood. Receptors originate from a human donor in a cohort sampled during active COVID-19.

This chain joins TRBV5-6 and TRBJ2-1; TRBD1 matches at 7 bases. Per germline, CDR1 SGHDT and CDR2 YYEEEE. This CDR3 spans 14 amino acids. V shed 4 bases and J 3 bases; nucleotides not matched to a gene: 4. The CDR3 DNA reads as TGTGCCAGCAGCCCGGGACAGAACTACAATGAGCAGTTCTTC. Its protein product is CASSPGQNYNEQFF. The full variable domain, completed using reference TRBV5-6 and TRBJ2-1, is DAGVTQSPTHLIKTRGQQVTLRCSPKSGHDTVSWYQQALGQGPQFIFQYYEEEERQRGNFPDRFSGHQFPNYSSELNVNALLLGDSALYLCASSPGQNYNEQFFGPGTRLTVL.

This clone was seen only a few times. The chain uses TRBV6-1 and TRBJ1-2; D is undetermined. This CDR3 has 14 residues. Trimming pared 3 bases from V and 4 bases from J, leaving 12 bases between. The germline V gene has CDR1 MNHNS and CDR2 SASEGT. The CDR3 here is CASSDEELFYGYTF. The CDR3 region has the DNA TGTGCCAGCAGTGATGAGGAGTTGTTCTATGGCTACACCTTC.

The J gene is TRBJ1-1, the V gene TRBV9, with 7 bases matching TRBD1. After removal of 7 bases from V and 0 bases from J, the junction contained 18 bases not matched to a gene. The CDR3 consists of 18 residues. Germline CDR1 is SGDLS and CDR2 is YYNGEE. CDR3 coding DNA: TGTGCCAGCTCCCGAGCGGCGCAGGGGGTTAACATGAACACTGAAGCTTTCTTT. Residues: CASSRAAQGVNMNTEAFF.

This clone was detected only once. The chain joins TRBV5-1 to TRBJ2-7; D not resolved. Germline CDR1 is SGHRS and CDR2 is YFSETQ. Trimming stripped 0 bases from V and 3 bases from J, with 10 bases between. The CDR3 runs 14 residues. The CDR3 is CASSLEPTGYEQYF. The CDR3 bases are TGCGCCAGCAGCTTGGAACCCACCGGCTACGAGCAGTACTTC.

This clone appeared a single time. CDR3 residues: CASSFRTGTGRVTGELFF. The DNA for the CDR3 is TGTGCCAGCAGTTTCAGAACCGGGACAGGGAGAGTCACCGGGGAGCTGTTTTTT. This chain connects TRBV27 to TRBJ2-2; 9 bases align to TRBD1. The CDR3 spans 18 residues. Trimming removed 3 bases from V and 4 bases from J; junction bases left unmatched: 12. The germline V gene encodes CDR1 MNHEY and CDR2 SMNVEV (reference sequence).

This chain joins TRBV19 and TRBJ1-2; 8 positions match TRBD1. This CDR3 region has 15 residues. J was trimmed by 7 bases and V by 6 bases; bases with no gene match: 13. Germline assignment: CDR1 LNHDA and CDR2 SQIVND (reference sequence). CDR3 DNA: TGTGCCAGTAGCGAATATTCGGACAGGGTAGTTGGCTACACCTTC. It translates to CASSEYSDRVVGYTF.

V and J are TRBV28 and TRBJ2-1, with TRBD1 as a possible D gene (5 bases). The V end was cut by 6 bases, the J end by 3 bases, with 15 bases between. The germline V gene has CDR1 MDHEN and CDR2 SYDVKM. This CDR3 is built from 15 residues. The CDR3 DNA reads as TGTGCCAGCAGGCCTCAGGGTGGGGACTACAATGAGCAGTTCTTC. It specifies CASRPQGGDYNEQFF.

This chain uses TRBV11-2 with TRBJ1-6; TRBD1 agrees at 10 bases. The CDR3 sequence is 19 residues long. Germline CDR1 and CDR2: SGHAT and FQNNGV. J lost 0 bases, V lost 0 bases, and 5 bases had no gene match. The DNA of the CDR3 is TGTGCCAGCAGCTTAGATCCGGGACAGGGGTTCTCCTATAATTCACCCCTCCACTTT. This sequence encodes CASSLDPGQGFSYNSPLHF. Full variable domain (remainder filled in from reference TRBV11-2 and TRBJ1-6): EAGVAQSPRYKIIEKRQSVAFWCNPISGHATLYWYQQILGQGPKLLIQFQNNGVVDDSQLPKDRFSAERLKGVDSTLKIQPAKLEDSAVYLCASSLDPGQGFSYNSPLHFGNGTRLTVT.

V usage is TRBV10-3 and J usage is TRBJ2-7; 9 bases are a match to TRBD1. J lost 6 bases, V lost 6 bases, and 3 bases had no gene match. CDR1 and CDR2 from the germline V gene are ENHRY and SYGVKD. There are 12 residues in the CDR3. CDR3 amino acids: CAISMDRGEQYF. CDR3 nucleotide sequence: TGTGCCATCAGCATGGACAGGGGCGAGCAGTACTTC.

CDR3 loop: CASSLGRLGDSPLHF. The CDR3 DNA is TGTGCCAGCAGCTTGGGACGCCTGGGAGATTCACCCCTCCACTTT. The V gene is TRBV5-5, the J gene TRBJ1-6; D call uncertain. V was trimmed by 0 bases and J by 8 bases, leaving 12 bases between them. The CDR3 totals 15 residues. In germline, CDR1 is SGHKS, CDR2 YYEKEE (reference sequence).

The chain combines TRBV4-2 with TRBJ2-7, with D perhaps matching TRBD2 (7 bases). Between the trimmed V and J ends, which lost 1 base and 7 bases, there was a span of 17 bases. The length of the CDR3 is 15 residues. Per the germline V gene, CDR1 is LGHNA and CDR2 is YNFKEQ. CDR3 loop: CASSQGPGGRREQYF. Here the CDR3 DNA reads TGTGCCAGCAGCCAAGGCCCGGGGGGCCGCCGGGAGCAGTACTTC.

This clone was seen only a few times. This chain connects TRBV4-1 to TRBJ2-7; no firm D call. The germline V gene encodes CDR1 MGHRA and CDR2 YSYEKL. This CDR3 comprises 15 residues. V lost 0 bases and J lost 0, with 9 bases in between. CDR3 DNA: TGCGCCAGCAGCCAAGATCCTGGCACCTCCTACGAGCAGTACTTC. This encodes CASSQDPGTSYEQYF.

This chain uses TRBV3-1 (or the pseudogene TRBV3-2) with TRBJ2-2; TRBD2 matches 11 bases. The CDR3 is 16 amino acids. V lost 6 bases, J lost 6 bases, and 9 bases stayed unmatched. Germline V gene data show CDR1 as LGHDT and CDR2 as YNNKEL (reference sequence). The CDR3 DNA sequence: TGTGCCAGCAGAACACGACTAGCGGGGTTCGCCGGGGAGCTGTTTTTT. Protein sequence: CASRTRLAGFAGELFF.

The CDR3 nucleotides read TGTGCCAGCAGCCAAGGGGTCGCGGGGGGTGCAGATACGCAGTATTTT. Translated: CASSQGVAGGADTQYF. The J gene is TRBJ2-3, the V gene TRBV14, with 8 bases lining up with TRBD2. Germline V gene data show CDR1 as SGHDN and CDR2 as FVKESK. V shed 1 base and J 4 bases; nucleotides not matched to a gene: 7. CDR3 size: 16 residues.

The chain couples TRBV7-2 to TRBJ2-7; 7 bases agree with TRBD1. CDR3 size: 14 residues. CDR1 is SGHTA and CDR2 is FQGNSA in the germline V gene. Trimming removed 6 bases from V and 4 bases from J; junction bases left unmatched: 9. CDR3 in amino acids: CASSKPGQSYEQYF. In DNA, the CDR3 is TGTGCCAGCAGTAAGCCGGGACAGAGTTACGAGCAGTACTTC.

As concerns this clone: A junction boundary mismatches the germline segment, possibly from a read error. The genes are TRBV5-6 and TRBJ2-5, with a possible D match to TRBD1 (6 bases). The germline V gene encodes CDR1 SGHDT and CDR2 YYEEEE. The CDR3 spans 13 residues. CDR3 sequence: CASSLGGQGTQYF. In DNA form, the CDR3 reads TGTGCCAGCAGCTTGGGGGGGCAAGGGACCCAGTACTTC.

This chain uses TRBV29-1 with TRBJ1-1, with D maybe TRBD1 (5 bases). V gave up 3 bases and J gave up 8 bases, with 19 bases separating them. The CDR3 is 14 amino acids. The germline gives CDR1 SQVTM, CDR2 ANQGSEA. CDR3 coding DNA: TGCAGCGTTGAGCTGGGGGGGAGTGGGGCAGAAGCTTTCTTT. It is translated as CSVELGGSGAEAFF.

The chain links TRBV2 to TRBJ2-3; possibly TRBD1 for D (6 bases). V was cut by 5 bases and J by 3 bases, with 15 bases left in between. Germline V gene lookup returns CDR1 SNHLY and CDR2 FYNNEI. This CDR3 spans 15 amino acids. CDR3 coding DNA: TGTGCCAGCAGTACAGGGTCCCTGCGAACAGATACGCAGTATTTT. Amino acid sequence: CASSTGSLRTDTQYF. The whole variable domain, filled in from reference TRBV2 and TRBJ2-3, reads EPEVTQTPSHQVTQMGQEVILRCVPISNHLYFYWYRQILGQKVEFLVSFYNNEISEKSEIFDDQFSVERPDGSNFTLKIRSTKLEDSAMYFCASSTGSLRTDTQYFGPGTRLTVL.

V gene TRBV6-5 combines with J gene TRBJ2-7, with 8 bases lining up with TRBD2. Germline V gives CDR1 MNHEY, CDR2 SVGAGI. This CDR3 spans 14 amino acids. V was pared by 7 bases and J by 2 bases, with 7 bases of the junction left unmatched. CDR3 DNA: TGTGCCAGCACCGCTAGCGGGTCCCCCTACGAGCAGTACTTC. This encodes CASTASGSPYEQYF.

The chain is built from TRBV4-1 and TRBJ2-6; 16 nucleotides align to TRBD2. V dropped 5 bases and J dropped 4; count of bases not matched to a gene: 2. The CDR3 loop spans 17 amino acids. Germline V gives CDR1 MGHRA, CDR2 YSYEKL. The CDR3 protein is CASSGTSGGAGANVLTF. CDR3 in DNA: TGCGCCAGCAGCGGGACTAGCGGGGGGGCCGGGGCCAACGTCCTGACTTTC.

This sequence joins TRBV27 and TRBJ1-6, with D perhaps TRBD1 (6 bases). In germline, CDR1 is MNHEY, CDR2 SMNVEV (reference sequence). The V gene lost 5 bases and the J gene lost 9 bases, with 11 bases spanning the gap. The CDR3 consists of 13 residues. In nucleotides, the CDR3 is TGTGCCAGCAGTGGCAGGGGAACTTCACCCCTCCACTTT. It specifies CASSGRGTSPLHF.

The chain combines TRBV4-3 with TRBJ1-6; 7 nucleotides agree with TRBD1. The CDR3 covers 13 residues. Trimming took 1 base from V and 14 from J; bases not matched to a gene: 5. Germline assignment: CDR1 LGHNA and CDR2 YSLEER. The DNA of the CDR3 is TGCGCCAGCAGCCAAGGACAGGGAACCACCCTCCACTTT. Residues: CASSQGQGTTLHF.